Below, 21 T cell receptor beta chains from the same sample are listed, as sequenced in a study of siplizumab effects on memory and regulatory T cells. Sequenced by immunoSEQ multiplex PCR; TCRdb stores in-frame clones only, minus some. The sample includes 85,000 to 95,000 clones, 90% to 95% of them seen just once. The source material was non-Treg CD4+ T cells sorted from blood. The receptors come from a human donor in good health.

The V call is TRBV9, the J call TRBJ1-1; D unclear. Trimming cost V 0 bases and J 5 bases, with 8 bases left between them. The CDR3 loop spans 13 amino acids. The V gene's germline CDR1 is SGDLS and CDR2 YYNGEE. CDR3 DNA: TGTGCCAGCAGCGTAGCGTTGGGTACTGAAGCTTTCTTT. Protein: CASSVALGTEAFF.

This clone was found a few times. The genes are TRBV19 and TRBJ2-3, with no clear D. Trimming left V 7 bases short and J 2 bases short, with 13 bases between. Germline-derived CDR1 and CDR2 are LNHDA and SQIVND (reference sequence). The CDR3 totals 14 residues. The CDR3 nucleotides are TGTGCCAGTAATCAAAGACCTTCCACAGATACGCAGTATTTT. The encoded protein is CASNQRPSTDTQYF. The full variable domain, completed using reference TRBV19 and TRBJ2-3, is DGGITQSPKYLFRKEGQNVTLSCEQNLNHDAMYWYRQDPGQGLRLIYYSQIVNDFQKGDIAEGYSVSREKKESFPLTVTSAQKNPTAFYLCASNQRPSTDTQYFGPGTRLTVL.

The genes are TRBV15 and TRBJ2-3, with 7 bases that match TRBD1. Germline V gene data show CDR1 as LNHNV and CDR2 as YYDKDF (reference sequence). The CDR3 is 13 amino acids. The trim removed 9 bases at V and 1 base at J, leaving 4 bases unmatched. The DNA of the CDR3 is TGTGCCACTCTAGGACAGGGCACAGATACGCAGTATTTT. Its protein product is CATLGQGTDTQYF.

The CDR3 DNA reads as TGTGCCAGCAGCTTAGAATCTCTGGGACTAGGCGAACGTGAGCAGTTCTTC. Translating it yields CASSLESLGLGEREQFF. V usage is TRBV7-2 and J usage is TRBJ2-1; 8 nucleotides line up with TRBD2. Trimming removed 1 base from V and 9 bases from J; junction bases left unmatched: 14. This CDR3 is 17 amino acids long. Per the germline V gene, CDR1 is SGHTA and CDR2 is FQGNSA.

The chain couples TRBV6-1 to TRBJ2-1, with D perhaps assigned TRBD1 or TRBD2 (5 bases each). This CDR3 has 14 amino acids. Deletions cut 6 bases from V and 10 bases from J, with 19 bases between. Germline-derived CDR1 and CDR2 are MNHNS and SASEGT. CDR3 bases: TGTGCCAGCAGGACACCGGGGCGCCTAAGGGAGCAGTTCTTC. Translating gives CASRTPGRLREQFF.

The CDR3 DNA sequence: TGTGCAAGTCGCCCTACGGGGCTTCTCCGGTGTCGAGAGTACTTC. Amino acids: CASRPTGLLRCREYF. The chain carries TRBV12-2 and TRBJ2-7. TRBV12-2 is described as a pseudogene. The CDR3 has 15 amino acids.

V is TRBV27 and J is TRBJ2-7, with 11 nucleotides matching TRBD2. The CDR3 runs to 12 residues. The ends lost 8 bases at V and 5 bases at J; junction bases unmatched: 2. Germline CDR1 reads MNHEY; CDR2 reads SMNVEV (reference sequence). CDR3 residues: CASGLAGNEQYF. CDR3 bases: TGTGCCAGCGGACTAGCGGGTAACGAGCAGTACTTC.

The V gene is TRBV6-6, the J gene TRBJ1-2; tentatively, D is TRBD1 (6 bases). Trimming took 4 bases from V and 4 from J, leaving 13 bases between them. Per germline, CDR1 MNHNY and CDR2 SVGAGI (reference sequence). This CDR3 is 14 amino acids long. The CDR3 DNA sequence: TGTGCCAGCAGTTCCCAAGACAGGATCTATGGCTACACCTTC. This sequence encodes CASSSQDRIYGYTF.

The gene calls are TRBV6-5 and TRBJ1-3; possible D gene TRBD1, 5 bases. This CDR3 is built from 12 residues. The V gene lost 6 bases and the J gene lost 2 bases, with 5 bases spanning the gap. Germline assignment: CDR1 MNHEY and CDR2 SVGAGI. The CDR3 DNA is TGTGCCAGCAGGGGGGCTGGAAACACCATATATTTT. It is translated as CASRGAGNTIYF.

This clone was detected only a few times. The CDR3 spells CASSLDGDTQYF. The CDR3 DNA reads as TGCGCCAGCAGCTTGGATGGAGATACGCAGTATTTT. V is TRBV5-1 and J is TRBJ2-3; D not certain. Germline V gives CDR1 SGHRS, CDR2 YFSETQ. The V end lost 0 bases, the J end lost 5 bases, and 4 bases lay between the germline ends. There are 12 residues in the CDR3.

This chain links TRBV25-1 with TRBJ2-5; D is ambiguous. The CDR3 length is 16 residues. The germline V and J ends were trimmed by 3 bases and 5 bases, with 19 bases remaining between them. The germline V gene encodes CDR1 MGHDK and CDR2 SYGVNS. DNA for the CDR3: TGTGCCAGCAGTGATCCCCTTCGGCATGCCGGGGAGACCCAGTACTTC. Amino acids: CASSDPLRHAGETQYF.

This rearrangement joins TRBV19 to TRBJ1-1; 8 bases agree with TRBD1. This CDR3 is built from 12 residues. Trimming at V came to 6 bases and at J to 5 bases, leaving 2 bases not matched to a gene. Germline V gene sequence: CDR1 LNHDA, CDR2 SQIVND (reference sequence). The CDR3 region has the DNA TGTGCCAGTAGACAGGGGGGTACTGAAGCTTTCTTT. It is translated as CASRQGGTEAFF.

This clone has just one count. This chain uses TRBV7-2 with TRBJ1-1; D may be TRBD1 (5 bases). Trimming removed 6 bases at V and 2 bases at J, with 13 bases between. This CDR3 spans 14 amino acids. Germline V gene sequence: CDR1 SGHTA, CDR2 FQGNSA. The CDR3 sequence is CASRSGTVNTEAFF. In nucleotides, the CDR3 is TGTGCCAGCAGATCCGGGACGGTAAACACTGAAGCTTTCTTT.

The chain has TRBV15 and TRBJ1-6; D call uncertain. V was cut by 4 bases and J by 11 bases, with 12 bases left in between. This CDR3 is 13 amino acids long. Germline CDR1 and CDR2: LNHNV and YYDKDF (reference sequence). For the CDR3, the DNA is TGTGCCACCAGCAACGCTCCTGAGGCACCCCTCCACTTT. As protein: CATSNAPEAPLHF.

To note about this clone: Different DNA sequences within this sample yield the same CDR3. The rearrangement joins TRBV19 to TRBJ1-2; no clear D. Trimming cost V 5 bases and J 2 bases, with 6 bases left between them. This CDR3 is 12 amino acids long. Germline V gene data show CDR1 as LNHDA and CDR2 as SQIVND (reference sequence). CDR3 residues: CASSRQNYGYTF. In DNA, the CDR3 is TGTGCCAGTAGTCGGCAGAACTATGGCTACACCTTC.

The chain recombines TRBV7-9 with TRBJ2-6; D not certain. Trimming removed 0 bases from V and 3 bases from J, with 0 bases in between. From germline, CDR1 is SEHNR and CDR2 FQNEAQ (reference sequence). The CDR3 consists of 13 residues. This CDR3 is CASSLAGANVLTF. CDR3 sequence (DNA): TGTGCCAGCAGCTTAGCTGGGGCCAACGTCCTGACTTTC.

The V and J genes are TRBV5-1 and TRBJ1-5, with D uncertain. V lost 1 base, J lost 5 bases, and 7 bases lay in between. The V gene's germline CDR1 is SGHRS and CDR2 YFSETQ. CDR3 length: 13 amino acids. The CDR3, as DNA: TGCGCCAGCAGCTTGCGGAGCGATCAGCCCCAGCATTTT. Amino acid sequence: CASSLRSDQPQHF. The complete variable domain, with remaining parts taken from reference TRBV5-1 and TRBJ1-5, reads KAGVTQTPRYLIKTRGQQVTLSCSPISGHRSVSWYQQTPGQGLQFLFEYFSETQRNKGNFPGRFSGRQFSNSRSEMNVSTLELGDSALYLCASSLRSDQPQHFGDGTRLSIL.

The V call is TRBV21-1, the J call TRBJ2-1; the table gives TRBD1 as D, unverified against the DNA. TRBV21-1 constitutes a pseudogene. This CDR3 has 20 amino acids. The CDR3 DNA reads as TGTGCCAGCAGCGAGCGCGGCCGACAGGAGGACGGCAGCTCCTACAATGAGCAGTTCTTC. It encodes CASSERGRQEDGSSYNEQFF.

CDR3: CASSRFSGEETQYF. CDR3 DNA: TGTGCCAGCAGCCGATTTTCGGGTGAAGAGACCCAGTACTTC. The gene calls are TRBV7-9 and TRBJ2-5, with D hard to call. The length of the CDR3 is 14 residues. V gave up 5 bases and J gave up 3 bases, with 13 bases separating them. Germline V gene lookup returns CDR1 SEHNR and CDR2 FQNEAQ (reference sequence).

This chain connects TRBV12-5 to TRBJ2-5; D uncertain. CDR3 length equals 12 residues. The ends were cut back, 0 bases at V and 8 bases at J, with 7 bases in the middle. Germline lookup yields CDR1 LGHNT and CDR2 FRNRAP. The CDR3 sequence: CASGLVSGTQYF. DNA of the CDR3: TGTGCTAGTGGTTTGGTATCCGGTACCCAGTACTTC.

This chain uses TRBV29-1 with TRBJ2-1; TRBD2 aligns across 7 bases. V was clipped by 6 bases and J by 8 bases; unmatched bases: 10. The CDR3 totals 13 residues. Germline V gene lookup returns CDR1 SQVTM and CDR2 ANQGSEA. CDR3 DNA: TGCAGCGTCCATTACCGACTAGCAGATGAGCAGTTCTTC. Translated, it gives CSVHYRLADEQFF.